The 9 T cell receptor beta chains reported below all come from one sample, sequenced in a study of T-cell memory formation after mild COVID-19. Each CDR3 protein gets one entry after TCRdb re-called the 5' RACE reads with MiXCR. The data show around 150,000 distinct CDR3 sequences, more than 9% seen once. The specimen sequenced was PBMCs or a T cell subset sorted from them (not recorded which). Receptors were obtained from a man aged 18 to 30 who had mild COVID-19 (a few samples of this study predate the infection). Cell type and time point are not known.

This clonotype was observed a handful of times. The chain has TRBV28 and TRBJ2-5, with TRBD1 as a possible D gene (5 bases). CDR1 is MDHEN and CDR2 is SYDVKM in the germline V gene. CDR3 length: 14 amino acids. V was pared by 6 bases and J by 1 base, with 12 bases between. The CDR3 region is CASSRQGGQETQYF. The CDR3 DNA reads TGTGCCAGCAGCCGCCAGGGCGGCCAAGAGACCCAGTACTTC.

The chain links TRBV7-2 to TRBJ1-2; tentatively, D is TRBD1 (6 bases). The CDR3 runs 16 residues. The V and J ends lost 4 bases and 3 bases respectively, with 18 bases between them. From germline, CDR1 is SGHTA and CDR2 FQGNSA. The chain's CDR3 is CASSSLTGFGYYGYTF. DNA of the CDR3: TGTGCCAGCAGCTCCCTCACAGGGTTTGGGTACTATGGCTACACCTTC.

This clonotype was detected many times. The chain couples TRBV24-1 to TRBJ2-3, with TRBD1 identical over 9 bases. Germline lookup yields CDR1 KGHDR and CDR2 SFDVKD. V lost 4 bases, J lost 5 bases, and 6 bases stayed unmatched. The CDR3 sequence is 15 residues long. CDR3 sequence (DNA): TGTGCCACCAGTGACAGAGGACAGGGGAAAGATACGCAGTATTTT. Protein sequence: CATSDRGQGKDTQYF.

V and J are TRBV5-8 and TRBJ2-5; 8 bases fit TRBD2. The CDR3 sequence is 16 residues long. V was clipped by 0 bases and J by 1 base; unmatched bases: 5. CDR1 is SGHTS and CDR2 is YDEGEE in the germline V gene. This chain's CDR3 is CASSLGIAGFQETQYF. CDR3 nucleotide sequence: TGTGCCAGCAGCTTGGGGATAGCGGGGTTCCAAGAGACCCAGTACTTC.

This rearrangement joins TRBV29-1 to TRBJ2-6; no definite D call. Deletions cut 7 bases from V and 1 base from J, with 8 bases between. CDR1 is SQVTM and CDR2 is ANQGSEA in the germline V gene. The CDR3 spans 13 residues. Written as DNA, the CDR3 is TGCAGCGCCGTCCGTTCTGGGGCCAACGTCCTGACTTTC. It is translated as CSAVRSGANVLTF.

The chain carries TRBV30 and TRBJ2-3, with 9 bases fitting TRBD2. CDR1 GTSNPN and CDR2 SVGIG come from the germline V gene (reference sequence). V was clipped by 0 bases and J by 3 bases; unmatched bases: 7. The CDR3 has 16 residues. This CDR3 reads CAWSVYSGGLTDTQYF. CDR3 DNA: TGTGCCTGGAGTGTATATAGCGGGGGTTTGACAGATACGCAGTATTTT.

This chain connects TRBV11-2 to TRBJ2-5; 9 bases align to TRBD2. This CDR3 comprises 15 residues. Germline CDR1 SGHAT, CDR2 FQNNGV. Trimming removed 5 bases from V and 4 bases from J; junction bases left unmatched: 8. The CDR3, as DNA: TGTGCCAGCAGCCCCAGTTCAGCGGGGGGAGAGACCCAGTACTTC. This codes for CASSPSSAGGETQYF.

The chain joins TRBV4-1 to TRBJ1-3; 8 bases map to TRBD1. This CDR3 contains 16 residues. V trimming: 6 bases; J trimming: 0 bases; junction bases outside the gene matches: 7. CDR1 and CDR2 (germline): MGHRA, YSYEKL. The chain's CDR3 is CASSRQGPSSGNTIYF. CDR3 sequence (DNA): TGCGCCAGCAGTAGACAGGGGCCGAGCTCTGGAAACACCATATATTTT.

This clonotype was observed many times. The chain uses TRBV12-3 or TRBV12-4 and TRBJ2-3; 8 positions agree with TRBD2. The CDR3 is 13 residues long. CDR3 sequence (DNA): TGTGTCAACGAGCGGGGGCCAGCAGATACGCAGTATTTT. Residues: CVNERGPADTQYF.